Here is one T cell receptor (beta chain) with its context. The antigen remains undetermined. Different DNA sequences within this sample yield the same CDR3. Investigators spread the genomic DNA of each subset evenly over several immunoSEQ plates. Method: immunoSEQ multiplex PCR; TCRdb's copy keeps in-frame clones and lacks some. Counted here are about 820,000 clones, 80% to 95% occurring once; the ten biggest clones make up less than 25%. The sample belongs to a study of shared clonotypes between healthy human individuals. Notes on the study in general: Limitation of the genetic and exposure-history diversity represented came from the few donors. Estimated clonotype richness was generally higher in naive than memory subsets.

The CDR3 spans 14 residues. CDR1 SGHVS and CDR2 FNYEAQ come from the germline V gene. The V end was cut by 0 bases, the J end by 3 bases, with 7 bases between. The naive CD8 subset, CD45RO-negative cells positively selected for CCR7, excluded terminally differentiated effector memory CD45RA+ cells. Sequences were obtained from naive CD8+ T cells sorted from blood. The source of this sequence is a man aged 30-40 years in good health. The J gene is TRBJ2-3, the V gene TRBV7-6, with D perhaps TRBD1 or TRBD2 (5 bases each). The chain's CDR3 is CASSLAGETDTQYF. The CDR3, as DNA: TGTGCCAGCAGCTTAGCGGGGGAGACAGATACGCAGTATTTT.